This T cell receptor (beta chain) was recovered during a study of blood T cells in healthy people across ages. From germline, CDR1 is KGHDR and CDR2 SFDVKD. CDR3 size: 15 residues. The V gene lost 3 bases and the J gene lost 4 bases, with 13 bases spanning the gap. The study's findings and limits: As naive T cell percentage varied, TCR beta diversity correlated strongly with it.

Remarks on this clonotype: Its matching antigen is unknown.

For the second PCR, which ran for about 7 to 11 cycles, a sample-barcoded 5' primer and a J-beta primer mix were used. TCRdb used MiXCR to reprocess the 5' RACE reads, holding one entry per CDR3 protein. In the table there are about 1 million distinct CDR3 sequences, under 55% of which are singletons. The specimen was blood. The TCR sequence derives from an older woman in good health. This chain links TRBV24-1 with TRBJ2-3; D not resolved. CDR3 in DNA: TGTGCCACCAGTGATCCCTCTGAAGCCCCAGATACGCAGTATTTT. This sequence encodes CATSDPSEAPDTQYF.